The 28 T cell receptor beta chains below come from one sample, sequenced in a study of identical twins. MiXCR, applied by TCRdb to the 5' RACE reads, yields one record per CDR3 protein. Of approximately 410,000 distinct CDR3 sequences in the sample, approximately 18% are singletons; the top ten hold 12%. Sequencing used naive T cells sorted from blood. The receptors come from a man in his fifties in good health.

There are many counts of this clonotype. J is TRBJ2-7 and V is TRBV28, with D possibly matching TRBD2 (5 bases). The V end lost 4 bases, the J end lost 6 bases, and 10 bases lay between the germline ends. The CDR3 consists of 12 residues. Germline values: CDR1 MDHEN, CDR2 SYDVKM. In DNA form, the CDR3 reads TGTGCCAGCAGTTCCCCGGGGTTCGAGCAGTACTTC. It encodes CASSSPGFEQYF. The full variable domain, rest sourced from reference TRBV28 and TRBJ2-7, is DVKVTQSSRYLVKRTGEKVFLECVQDMDHENMFWYRQDPGLGLRLIYFSYDVKMKEKGDIPEGYSVSREKKERFSLILESASTNQTSMYLCASSSPGFEQYFGPGTRLTVT.

This chain uses TRBV6-1 with TRBJ2-1, with TRBD2 matching over 7 bases. V shed 5 bases, J shed 8 bases, and the junction held 12 bases outside the gene matches. The CDR3 runs 15 residues. CDR1 is MNHNS and CDR2 is SASEGT in the germline V gene. The CDR3 region has the DNA TGTGCCAGCAGTCAAGAGTGGGAGGGTTCCGATGAGCAGTTCTTC. Translated, it gives CASSQEWEGSDEQFF.

The chain employs TRBV6-5 and TRBJ2-3; 7 bases match TRBD1. The CDR3 consists of 15 residues. V dropped 4 bases and J dropped 1; count of bases not matched to a gene: 5. The germline V gene encodes CDR1 MNHEY and CDR2 SVGAGI. This CDR3 is CASSFRDSGTDTQYF. The CDR3 DNA reads TGTGCCAGCAGTTTCCGGGACAGCGGCACAGATACGCAGTATTTT.

This clonotype was recorded many times. V usage is TRBV6-5 and J usage is TRBJ1-1; no reliable D call. Per germline, CDR1 MNHEY and CDR2 SVGAGI. Trimming took 7 bases from V and 3 from J, leaving 9 bases between them. The length of the CDR3 is 12 residues. CDR3 nucleotide sequence: TGTGCCAGCAACGGAAGGGACACTGAAGCTTTCTTT. As protein: CASNGRDTEAFF.

This sequence joins TRBV5-1 and TRBJ2-1, with D hard to call. Germline CDR1 is SGHRS and CDR2 is YFSETQ. V was clipped by 3 bases and J by 2 bases, with 15 bases between them. The CDR3 loop spans 16 amino acids. CDR3 in DNA: TGCGCCAGCAGCTGGGCGCGACACGGCCCCTACAATGAGCAGTTCTTC. This codes for CASSWARHGPYNEQFF.

V gene TRBV20-1 combines with J gene TRBJ2-1, with D perhaps TRBD1 or TRBD2 (5 bases each). The V end was cut by 4 bases, the J end by 3 bases, with 16 bases between. This CDR3 spans 15 amino acids. CDR1 DFQATT and CDR2 SNEGSKA come from the germline V gene (reference sequence). DNA of the CDR3: TGCAGTGCTATCGACGGGGACGGTATCTACAATGAGCAGTTCTTC. It translates to CSAIDGDGIYNEQFF.

V and J are TRBV25-1 and TRBJ2-1, with 12 nucleotides matching TRBD2. The V gene end was trimmed by 0 bases and the J gene end by 12 bases; junction bases not matched to a gene: 6. Germline values: CDR1 MGHDK, CDR2 SYGVNS. This CDR3 comprises 15 residues. The CDR3 DNA follows: TGTGCCAGCAGTGAATATTTACTAGCGGGAGGTGGGCAGTTCTTC. It encodes CASSEYLLAGGGQFF.

This clonotype was counted at least ten times. The chain has TRBV10-3 and TRBJ2-7; D is unresolved. The CDR3 loop spans 12 amino acids. V was trimmed by 11 bases and J by 2 bases, leaving 13 bases between them. Germline V gene sequence: CDR1 ENHRY, CDR2 SYGVKD. CDR3 in DNA: TGTGCCTCGGGCGGCTACCCCTACGAGCAGTACTTC. This encodes CASGGYPYEQYF.

This sequence joins TRBV4-3 and TRBJ2-3, with 11 positions matching TRBD2. The CDR3 spans 16 residues. CDR1 is LGHNA and CDR2 is YSLEER in the germline V gene. Losses at the gene ends were 1 base for V and 5 bases for J; bases not matched to a gene: 5. The CDR3 spells CASSQVTSGGRDTQYF. In nucleotides, the CDR3 is TGCGCCAGCAGCCAAGTTACTAGCGGGGGCCGAGATACGCAGTATTTT.

This clonotype was seen at least ten times. This rearrangement joins TRBV6-1 to TRBJ2-5; 7 bases agree with TRBD1. The ends lost 6 bases at V and 3 bases at J; junction bases unmatched: 1. Germline V gene lookup returns CDR1 MNHNS and CDR2 SASEGT. The CDR3 is 12 residues long. The CDR3 region has the DNA TGTGCCAGCAGACAGGGGAAAGAGACCCAGTACTTC. Its protein product is CASRQGKETQYF.

The rearrangement joins TRBV6-5 to TRBJ1-1, with D hard to call. V was pared by 5 bases and J by 1 base, with 8 bases between. Germline CDR1 and CDR2: MNHEY and SVGAGI. The CDR3 spans 13 residues. The CDR3: CASSNGRNTEAFF. The CDR3 nucleotides read TGTGCCAGCAGTAACGGGCGGAACACTGAAGCTTTCTTT.

The V and J genes are TRBV5-1 and TRBJ1-1; 11 bases agree with TRBD1. Germline CDR1 SGHRS, CDR2 YFSETQ. J lost 4 bases, V lost 0 bases, and 11 bases had no gene match. The CDR3 covers 18 residues. CDR3 DNA: TGCGCCAGCAGCTTGGAGCCGGACAGGGGGCGGCGGGGCACTGAAGCTTTCTTT. Protein product: CASSLEPDRGRRGTEAFF.

For this clonotype: A read error may explain this, as a much larger clone is one base away. This chain joins TRBV7-2 and TRBJ2-1; D not resolved. Germline V gene data show CDR1 as SGHTA and CDR2 as FQGNSA. The length of the CDR3 is 13 residues. CDR3 nucleotides: TGTGCCAGCGGCTTAACACTTTACAATGAGCAGTTCTTC. Protein sequence: CASGLTLYNEQFF.

CDR3 protein: CASSLQTGPYEQYF. The CDR3 DNA reads TGTGCCAGCAGCTTACAAACCGGGCCCTACGAGCAGTACTTC. The V call is TRBV7-2, the J call TRBJ2-7, with unresolved D. The germline gives CDR1 SGHTA, CDR2 FQGNSA. CDR3 length equals 14 residues. Trimming pared 2 bases from V and 2 bases from J, leaving 10 bases between.

This clonotype was observed many times. This chain connects TRBV7-9 to TRBJ1-1; no clear D. Trimming stripped 2 bases from V and 1 base from J, with 8 bases between. Per the germline V gene, CDR1 is SEHNR and CDR2 is FQNEAQ (reference sequence). The CDR3 covers 14 residues. The DNA for the CDR3 is TGTGCCAGCAGCTTACCCTTGGGGAACACTGAAGCTTTCTTT. Amino acid sequence: CASSLPLGNTEAFF.

In its sample, this clonotype was seen a few times. The genes are TRBV5-1 and TRBJ2-3; 9 bases are shared with TRBD2. The CDR3 loop spans 15 amino acids. The junction had 4 bases not matched to a gene; V was cut back by 4 bases and J by 1 base. Germline loops: CDR1 SGHRS, CDR2 YFSETQ. CDR3 in amino acids: CASSMGTSRTDTQYF. The CDR3 coding sequence is TGCGCCAGCAGCATGGGGACTAGCCGCACAGATACGCAGTATTTT.

This chain uses TRBV9 with TRBJ2-3; 7 bases agree with TRBD1. The germline gives CDR1 SGDLS, CDR2 YYNGEE. This CDR3 comprises 16 residues. V trimming: 3 bases; J trimming: 4 bases; junction bases outside the gene matches: 11. The CDR3 region is CASSETGPSPADTQYF. CDR3 DNA: TGTGCCAGCAGCGAGACAGGGCCCTCCCCGGCAGATACGCAGTATTTT. Full variable domain (rest looked up from reference TRBV9 and TRBJ2-3): DSGVTQTPKHLITATGQRVTLRCSPRSGDLSVYWYQQSLDQGLQFLIQYYNGEERAKGNILERFSAQQFPDLHSELNLSSLELGDSALYFCASSETGPSPADTQYFGPGTRLTVL.

This chain connects TRBV29-1 to TRBJ1-2; 9 bases are shared with TRBD1. Per germline, CDR1 SQVTM and CDR2 ANQGSEA. V lost 6 bases, J lost 7 bases, and 12 bases stayed unmatched. The CDR3 runs 14 residues. CDR3 DNA sequence: TGCAGCGTCTCGATACCGGGACAGGGTAGTGGCTACACCTTC. Translating gives CSVSIPGQGSGYTF.

The chain recombines TRBV20-1 with TRBJ2-1; D could derive from TRBD1 or TRBD2 (6 bases each). Trimming took off 5 bases at V and 8 bases at J, with 19 bases between the two ends. Germline V gene sequence: CDR1 DFQATT, CDR2 SNEGSKA (reference sequence). There are 14 residues in the CDR3. Here the CDR3 DNA reads TGCAGTGCTCCACTAGGGGGGTTTGTAGATGAGCAGTTCTTC. Translation: CSAPLGGFVDEQFF.

The sample holds a few counts of this clonotype. This chain links TRBV15 with TRBJ2-5; no firm D call. The V gene lost 4 bases and the J gene lost 4 bases, with 19 bases spanning the gap. CDR1 is LNHNV, CDR2 YYDKDF, per germline (reference sequence). The CDR3 is 16 residues long. The CDR3 coding sequence is TGTGCCACCAGCATGGGTAATATTGTAAAGGGAGAGACCCAGTACTTC. Residues: CATSMGNIVKGETQYF.

This rearrangement joins TRBV6-2 or TRBV6-3 to TRBJ2-7; D gene ambiguous. The CDR3 spans 13 residues. V lost 6 bases and J lost 3, with 12 bases in between. Per germline, CDR1 MNHEY and CDR2 SVGEGT. The CDR3 DNA sequence: TGTGCCAGCAGAAGAGCTCCGCACTACGAGCAGTACTTC. Its protein is CASRRAPHYEQYF.

This clonotype was seen more than once but under ten times. The chain has TRBV7-2 and TRBJ2-3, with 9 positions matching TRBD2. Per the germline V gene, CDR1 is SGHTA and CDR2 is FQGNSA. The CDR3 runs to 16 residues. V was clipped by 5 bases and J by 5 bases; unmatched bases: 11. The CDR3 bases are TGTGCCAGCAGCCCCCAACCGACTAGCGGAAGAGATACGCAGTATTTT. It yields the protein CASSPQPTSGRDTQYF.

The J gene is TRBJ2-5, the V gene TRBV28, with TRBD2 matching 9 bases. With V trimmed by 6 bases and J by 5 bases, 13 bases remained unmatched. The CDR3 sequence is 16 residues long. Germline loops: CDR1 MDHEN, CDR2 SYDVKM. The CDR3 here is CASRPSGTSLRETQYF. CDR3 nucleotides: TGTGCCAGCAGGCCCTCCGGGACTAGCTTGAGGGAGACCCAGTACTTC.

The gene calls are TRBV5-1 and TRBJ1-2; the D is unclear. From germline, CDR1 is SGHRS and CDR2 YFSETQ. This CDR3 spans 13 amino acids. V gave up 2 bases and J gave up 2 bases, with 7 bases separating them. In DNA form, the CDR3 reads TGCGCCAGCAGCTTATCCCGGAACTATGGCTACACCTTC. Translation: CASSLSRNYGYTF.

The table lists this clonotype with a count of one. This clone may be a read error of a much larger clone one base away. V and J are TRBV28 and TRBJ2-1; D unclear. CDR1 and CDR2 (germline): MDHEN, SYDVKM. V was cut by 3 bases and J by 7 bases, with 10 bases left in between. The CDR3 consists of 13 residues. This CDR3 reads CASSFQLTNEQFF. CDR3 nucleotide sequence: TGTGCCAGCAGTTTTCAACTGACTAATGAGCAGTTCTTC.

The chain joins TRBV4-3 to TRBJ2-5, with 15 bases fitting TRBD2. J gave up 4 bases and V 0 bases, and 6 bases lay outside the gene matches. This CDR3 spans 18 amino acids. Germline assignment: CDR1 LGHNA and CDR2 YSLEER. CDR3 coding DNA: TGCGCCAGCAGCCAAGACTTAACGGGACTAGCGGGAGGAGAGACCCAGTACTTC. Translating gives CASSQDLTGLAGGETQYF.

This clonotype has more than one count but fewer than ten. The chain carries TRBV9 and TRBJ2-1, with 7 bases that match TRBD2. The CDR3 is made up of 16 amino acids. The V segment lost 2 bases and the J segment 5 bases; nucleotides outside the gene matches: 10. The germline V gene encodes CDR1 SGDLS and CDR2 YYNGEE. CDR3 bases: TGTGCCAGCAGCGTCCACGGGGGGACCTTGGACAATGAGCAGTTCTTC. Protein product: CASSVHGGTLDNEQFF.

The rearrangement joins TRBV7-6 to TRBJ2-2; D is perhaps TRBD1 or TRBD2 (6 bases each). The CDR3 is 16 residues long. Germline-derived CDR1 and CDR2 are SGHVS and FNYEAQ. Trimming took 0 bases from V and 2 from J, leaving 10 bases between them. The DNA for the CDR3 is TGTGCCAGCAGCTTAGCGGGGGGCCTAAACACCGGGGAGCTGTTTTTT. Protein product: CASSLAGGLNTGELFF.